One sample yielded the 32 T cell receptor beta chains listed below, sequenced in a study of T-cell reconstitution after alpha-beta-depleted transplantation in children. Unique molecular identifiers were built into the TCRbeta library. TCRdb reprocessed the PCR reads with MiXCR, giving one entry per CDR3 protein. This table holds roughly 570,000 distinct CDR3 sequences, roughly a quarter found once. The specimen comprised PBMCs, sampled before TCRalphabeta/CD19-depleted stem cell transplant. The source of these receptors is a boy younger than two with Wiskott-Aldrich syndrome, due to receive a stem cell transplant.

V gene TRBV5-1 combines with J gene TRBJ2-2, with 8 bases that match TRBD1. With 3 bases clipped from V and 3 bases from J, the junction kept 4 bases outside the gene matches. There are 15 residues in the CDR3. In germline, CDR1 is SGHRS, CDR2 YFSETQ. CDR3 nucleotide sequence: TGCGCCAGCAGCTGGACAGGGTCCCACACCGGGGAGCTGTTTTTT. This gives the protein CASSWTGSHTGELFF.

The sample holds a few counts of this clonotype. The CDR3 nucleotides are TGCAGCGTTTATGGTAGCTTTGGAGGAGAGACCCAGTACTTC. Protein product: CSVYGSFGGETQYF. The rearrangement uses TRBV29-1 and TRBJ2-5; the D gene is possibly TRBD2 (5 bases). The CDR3 has 14 amino acids. V dropped 5 bases and J dropped 4 bases, with 17 bases sitting between them. From germline, CDR1 is SQVTM and CDR2 ANQGSEA.

This clonotype was seen a few times. The chain is built from TRBV5-1 and TRBJ2-5, with D perhaps matching TRBD2 (6 bases). In germline, CDR1 is SGHRS, CDR2 YFSETQ. The ends were cut back, 3 bases at V and 5 bases at J, with 20 bases in the middle. CDR3 length equals 16 residues. CDR3 residues: CASSSRPGLLWETQYF. DNA of the CDR3: TGCGCCAGCAGCTCAAGACCGGGACTCTTGTGGGAGACCCAGTACTTC.

The sample holds a few counts of this clonotype. The V and J genes are TRBV27 and TRBJ2-7; D is undetermined. This CDR3 spans 13 amino acids. Between the trimmed V and J ends, which lost 9 bases and 3 bases, there was a span of 15 bases. Per germline, CDR1 MNHEY and CDR2 SMNVEV (reference sequence). The CDR3 reads CASSGPARYEQYF. Here the CDR3 DNA reads TGTGCCAGTTCGGGCCCCGCGCGCTACGAGCAGTACTTC.

The rearrangement joins TRBV12-3 or TRBV12-4 to TRBJ2-2; either TRBD1 or TRBD2 may supply D (5 bases each). Trimming cost V 7 bases and J 1 base, with 16 bases left between them. The CDR3 consists of 16 residues. The CDR3 reads CASTDWGRMNTGELFF. Written as DNA, the CDR3 is TGTGCCAGCACCGATTGGGGACGTATGAACACCGGGGAGCTGTTTTTT.

This clonotype has a handful of counts. The V call is TRBV5-1, the J call TRBJ2-1; maybe TRBD2 (6 bases). Trimming took off 0 bases at V and 4 bases at J, with 14 bases between the two ends. This CDR3 has 16 residues. The germline gives CDR1 SGHRS, CDR2 YFSETQ. CDR3 nucleotide sequence: TGCGCCAGCAGCTTGGCATGGGCTAGCGAGTACAATGAGCAGTTCTTC. It is translated as CASSLAWASEYNEQFF. The whole variable domain, remainder taken from reference TRBV5-1 and TRBJ2-1, is KAGVTQTPRYLIKTRGQQVTLSCSPISGHRSVSWYQQTPGQGLQFLFEYFSETQRNKGNFPGRFSGRQFSNSRSEMNVSTLELGDSALYLCASSLAWASEYNEQFFGPGTRLTVL.

This chain joins TRBV24-1 and TRBJ2-7; 11 bases are shared with TRBD1. Germline V lookup: CDR1 KGHDR, CDR2 SFDVKD. The CDR3 extends over 19 amino acids. V shed 10 bases, J shed 0 bases, and the junction held 19 bases outside the gene matches. The CDR3 DNA is TGTGCCACGTTGCCCGGGACAGGGGGTTCCCAAAACAGCTCCTACGAGCAGTACTTC. It is translated as CATLPGTGGSQNSSYEQYF.

V gene TRBV15 combines with J gene TRBJ2-7, with TRBD1 matching over 7 bases. V gave up 0 bases and J gave up 2 bases; unmatched junction bases: 4. CDR1 LNHNV and CDR2 YYDKDF come from the germline V gene (reference sequence). This CDR3 has 15 amino acids. CDR3 DNA sequence: TGTGCCACCAGCAGAGAGGGGACAGTTGCCTACGAGCAGTACTTC. This translates into CATSREGTVAYEQYF.

V and J are TRBV7-2 and TRBJ2-2; no reliable D call. The germline V gene encodes CDR1 SGHTA and CDR2 FQGNSA. The CDR3 consists of 14 residues. The V end lost 0 bases, the J end lost 7 bases, and 9 bases lay between the germline ends. The CDR3: CASSLATYVGELFF. The CDR3 DNA reads as TGTGCCAGCAGCTTAGCGACATATGTCGGGGAGCTGTTTTTT.

This chain uses TRBV6-1 with TRBJ2-3; 11 positions match TRBD2. CDR3 size: 17 residues. V was clipped by 3 bases and J by 6 bases; unmatched bases: 11. Germline CDR1 and CDR2: MNHNS and SASEGT. CDR3 sequence: CASSDLLAGVPLDTQYF. The CDR3 nucleotides read TGTGCCAGCAGTGACTTACTAGCGGGAGTGCCCTTGGATACGCAGTATTTT.

The chain carries TRBV27 and TRBJ2-7, with 9 bases that match TRBD2. Trimming cost V 3 bases and J 5 bases; bases outside gene matches: 5. The CDR3 sequence is 14 residues long. Per germline, CDR1 MNHEY and CDR2 SMNVEV (reference sequence). The CDR3 loop is CASSFFLAGHEQYF. CDR3 sequence (DNA): TGTGCCAGCAGTTTCTTCCTAGCGGGACACGAGCAGTACTTC.

J is TRBJ2-7 and V is TRBV7-9; TRBD2 aligns across 8 bases. Germline CDR1 SEHNR, CDR2 FQNEAQ (reference sequence). V gave up 5 bases and J gave up 5 bases; unmatched junction bases: 11. CDR3 length: 15 residues. This CDR3 is CASSPGTRSRDEQYF. CDR3 in DNA: TGTGCCAGCAGCCCCGGGACTAGAAGTAGAGACGAGCAGTACTTC.

The chain recombines TRBV6-5 with TRBJ1-1; tentatively, D is TRBD1 (6 bases). Germline loops: CDR1 MNHEY, CDR2 SVGAGI. V was clipped by 3 bases and J by 3 bases, with 14 bases between them. This CDR3 spans 15 amino acids. CDR3 in amino acids: CASSYWRKGDTEAFF. DNA of the CDR3: TGTGCCAGCAGTTATTGGAGGAAGGGGGACACTGAAGCTTTCTTT.

This chain links TRBV18 with TRBJ2-5; possible D gene TRBD1, 5 bases. The CDR3 loop spans 13 amino acids. The germline V gene encodes CDR1 KGHSH and CDR2 LQKENI. Trimming pared 1 base from V and 3 bases from J, leaving 6 bases between. The CDR3 DNA is TGTGCCAGCTCACCACTAGGGGAAGAGACCCAGTACTTC. Amino acids: CASSPLGEETQYF.

This clonotype has more than one count but fewer than ten. This sequence joins TRBV2 and TRBJ2-3; tentative D call: TRBD2 (6 bases). This CDR3 comprises 17 residues. The germline V and J ends were trimmed by 4 bases and 0 bases, with 17 bases remaining between them. CDR1 is SNHLY, CDR2 FYNNEI, per germline. The CDR3 DNA reads TGTGCCAGCAGTGCCGCCCTTGGGCGGGGTAGCACAGATACGCAGTATTTT. Amino acids: CASSAALGRGSTDTQYF.

The rearrangement joins TRBV5-1 to TRBJ2-2; D possibly uses TRBD1 or TRBD2 (5 bases each). The CDR3 runs 14 residues. V lost 4 bases to trimming and J lost 3 bases, with 10 bases between them. The V gene's germline CDR1 is SGHRS and CDR2 YFSETQ. The CDR3 loop reads CASSAQGDTGELFF. CDR3 in DNA: TGCGCCAGCAGCGCCCAGGGAGACACCGGGGAGCTGTTTTTT. The full variable domain, rest sourced from reference TRBV5-1 and TRBJ2-2, is KAGVTQTPRYLIKTRGQQVTLSCSPISGHRSVSWYQQTPGQGLQFLFEYFSETQRNKGNFPGRFSGRQFSNSRSEMNVSTLELGDSALYLCASSAQGDTGELFFGEGSRLTVL.

The sample holds a few counts of this clonotype. This sequence joins TRBV5-1 and TRBJ1-2; 8 bases align to TRBD1. J was trimmed by 8 bases and V by 4 bases; bases with no gene match: 4. The CDR3 has 12 amino acids. Germline values: CDR1 SGHRS, CDR2 YFSETQ. The CDR3 is CASSAGTGGYTF. The CDR3 bases are TGCGCCAGCAGCGCGGGGACAGGCGGCTACACCTTC.

The rearrangement joins TRBV4-2 to TRBJ2-2, with D perhaps TRBD2 (6 bases). The CDR3 spans 16 residues. Germline CDR1 reads LGHNA; CDR2 reads YNFKEQ. Trimming shortened V by 0 bases and J by 7 bases, and 15 bases separated the two germline ends. The CDR3 protein is CASSQDTGTSSGELFF. The CDR3 region has the DNA TGTGCCAGCAGCCAAGATACGGGTACTAGCAGCGGGGAGCTGTTTTTT.

This clonotype turned up a few times. The chain combines TRBV15 with TRBJ1-4, with D possibly being TRBD1 (5 bases). Deletions cut 5 bases from V and 5 bases from J, with 12 bases between. CDR1 is LNHNV and CDR2 is YYDKDF in the germline V gene (reference sequence). The CDR3 consists of 14 residues. The CDR3: CATSGRQSNEKLFF. The CDR3 DNA sequence: TGTGCCACCAGCGGGAGACAGTCGAATGAAAAACTGTTTTTT.

As DNA, the CDR3 is TGTGCCAGCAGCCAATTGGGGCTGGAGACCCAGTACTTC. Its protein is CASSQLGLETQYF. The gene calls are TRBV3-1 and TRBJ2-5, with D possibly matching TRBD1 (5 bases). CDR1 and CDR2 from the germline V gene are LGHDT and YNNKEL (reference sequence). The CDR3 length is 13 residues. Trimming took off 2 bases at V and 5 bases at J, with 9 bases between the two ends.

The genes are TRBV5-1 and TRBJ2-7, with D possibly being TRBD2 (6 bases). CDR1 is SGHRS and CDR2 is YFSETQ in the germline V gene. Trimming left V 4 bases short and J 0 bases short, with 14 bases between. The CDR3 runs 15 residues. CDR3 sequence reads: CASSPGLMSSYEQYF. Written as DNA, the CDR3 is TGCGCCAGCAGCCCGGGACTCATGAGCTCCTACGAGCAGTACTTC.

The V gene is TRBV4-2, the J gene TRBJ2-7, with 8 bases matching TRBD2. This CDR3 region has 18 residues. V was pared by 1 base and J by 3 bases, with 14 bases of the junction left unmatched. Germline CDR1 is LGHNA and CDR2 is YNFKEQ. CDR3 in DNA: TGTGCCAGCAGCCAAGGGTCTGGGGCGGGAGGATACTTCTACGAGCAGTACTTC. Its translation is CASSQGSGAGGYFYEQYF.

The genes are TRBV20-1 and TRBJ2-2; TRBD2 matches 9 bases. There are 14 residues in the CDR3. Germline V gene data show CDR1 as DFQATT and CDR2 as SNEGSKA (reference sequence). J was trimmed by 1 base and V by 6 bases; bases with no gene match: 3. Here the CDR3 DNA reads TGCAGTGCGGCGACTAGCGGGAACACCGGGGAGCTGTTTTTT. Its protein is CSAATSGNTGELFF.

As to this clonotype: Likely a read error: the CDR3 ends without its conserved phenylalanine or tryptophan. The chain carries TRBV27 and TRBJ1-5; D perhaps matches TRBD1 (5 bases). V dropped 0 bases and J dropped 3 bases, with 12 bases sitting between them. There are 16 residues in the CDR3. Looked up from germline, CDR1 is MNHEY and CDR2 is SMNVEV (reference sequence). The CDR3: CASSLSRLGLNQPQHL. The DNA of the CDR3 is TGTGCCAGCAGTTTATCACGTTTGGGGCTCAATCAGCCCCAGCATTTG.

This clonotype has a handful of counts. The rearrangement uses TRBV4-1 and TRBJ2-7, with 9 bases aligning to TRBD2. The CDR3 totals 15 residues. V gave up 1 base and J gave up 9 bases; unmatched junction bases: 10. Per germline, CDR1 MGHRA and CDR2 YSYEKL. The CDR3 loop reads CASSQAETSGRGQYF. In nucleotides, the CDR3 is TGCGCCAGCAGCCAAGCAGAGACTAGCGGACGCGGGCAGTACTTC.

The CDR3 protein is CATSRVTGLGETQYF. The CDR3 region has the DNA TGTGCCACCAGCAGAGTGACAGGGCTCGGAGAGACCCAGTACTTC. The V gene is TRBV15, the J gene TRBJ2-5, with TRBD1 identical over 7 bases. Unmatched junction bases numbered 6, after V lost 1 base and J lost 4 bases. CDR3 length: 15 residues. Germline values: CDR1 LNHNV, CDR2 YYDKDF (reference sequence).

This clonotype has only a few counts. The rearrangement links TRBV12-3 or TRBV12-4 to TRBJ1-5; TRBD1 matches at 7 bases. The junction had 3 bases not matched to a gene; V was cut back by 2 bases and J by 5 bases. The length of the CDR3 is 14 residues. CDR3 coding DNA: TGTGCCAGCAGTTTAAGGCAGGGGGATCAGCCCCAGCATTTT. Translated, it gives CASSLRQGDQPQHF.

The chain uses TRBV29-1 and TRBJ2-3; D uncertain. The length of the CDR3 is 14 residues. V shed 3 bases and J shed 1 base, with 11 bases lying between them. Germline V gene lookup returns CDR1 SQVTM and CDR2 ANQGSEA. CDR3 region: CSVDGRAGTDTQYF. The CDR3 coding sequence is TGCAGCGTTGACGGTCGGGCAGGCACAGATACGCAGTATTTT.

This clonotype was recorded a few times. The rearrangement uses TRBV20-1 and TRBJ1-4; the D gene is possibly TRBD1 (5 bases). This CDR3 spans 14 amino acids. The germline V and J ends were trimmed by 2 bases and 3 bases, with 10 bases remaining between them. Germline loops: CDR1 DFQATT, CDR2 SNEGSKA (reference sequence). As DNA, the CDR3 is TGCAGTGCTAGACCGGGACGGTCTAATGAAAAACTGTTTTTT. This gives the protein CSARPGRSNEKLFF.

The chain joins TRBV29-1 to TRBJ2-7, with D possibly being TRBD1 or TRBD2 (5 bases each). This CDR3 spans 13 amino acids. The V gene's germline CDR1 is SQVTM and CDR2 ANQGSEA. Trimming removed 5 bases from V and 9 bases from J, with 20 bases in between. CDR3 nucleotide sequence: TGCAGCGTTCTACGACCCGGGACCCAACGGCAGTACTTC. Its translation: CSVLRPGTQRQYF.

The J gene is TRBJ2-7, the V gene TRBV20-1; TRBD2 agrees at 15 bases. J lost 0 bases, V lost 2 bases, and 11 bases had no gene match. The germline CDR1 and CDR2 sequences are DFQATT and SNEGSKA (reference sequence). The length of the CDR3 is 19 residues. CDR3 in DNA: TGCAGTGCTAGACATACTATGGGGACTAGCGGGAGGAGCTCCTACGAGCAGTACTTC. Translating it yields CSARHTMGTSGRSSYEQYF.

V and J are TRBV12-3 or TRBV12-4 and TRBJ1-4; TRBD1 matches at 10 bases. This CDR3 comprises 15 residues. Germline trimming cut 7 bases from V and 8 bases from J; bases unmatched to any gene: 10. The chain's CDR3 is CASTFRQGAMEKLFF. CDR3 nucleotide sequence: TGTGCCAGCACCTTCCGACAGGGGGCGATGGAAAAACTGTTTTTT.